Listed below are T cell receptor beta chains from one sample, sequenced in a study of T cells in Graves' hyperthyroidism and ophthalmopathy. TCRdb reprocessed the multiplex PCR reads via MiXCR and lists one record per CDR3 protein. Of around 340,000 distinct CDR3 sequences listed, about 15% are singletons. Sequencing was carried out using blood. The receptor set was obtained from a man aged 25 to 40 with Graves' hyperthyroidism. CDR3s include the opening cysteine and the closing phenylalanine or tryptophan. D genes are given only for firm matches. Size is stated for part of the rows, as once, few or many counts, or as a class when the clone is expanded.

TRBV18	TRBJ1-1	NA	few	TGTGCCAGCAGCCGACAGGCCCGTACTGAAGCTTTCTTT	CASSRQARTEAFF
TRBV12-3/TRBV12-4	TRBJ1-3	NA	few	TGTGCCAGCACCAATCCGGGAATACTCTCTGGAAACACCATATATTTT	CASTNPGILSGNTIYF
TRBV24-1	TRBJ2-7	TRBD1	many	TGTGCCACCAGTGAAACCGACAGGGCCGAGCAGTACTTC	CATSETDRAEQYF
TRBV7-9	TRBJ2-1	NA	many	TGTGCCAGCAGCTTAGGGGATGTAGCGGGTCCTGGGGGCCATGAGCAGTTCTTC	CASSLGDVAGPGGHEQFF
TRBV28	TRBJ2-7	NA	once	TGTGCCAGCAGTTTAGGTGTGGAAGGGCAGTACTTC	CASSLGVEGQYF
TRBV7-9	TRBJ2-5	NA	few	TGTGCCAGCTCCGGACAGGGGAGGGTCGGGAGGGCCTCGGAGACCCAGTACTTC	CASSGQGRVGRASETQYF
TRBV7-9	TRBJ1-1	NA	few	TGTGCCAGCAGCTTAGGGAGTGGGACCACTGAAGCTTTCTTT	CASSLGSGTTEAFF
TRBV20-1	TRBJ2-1	NA	NA	TGCAGTGCTTCGCGGGGAACCTCCTACAATGAGCAGTTCTTC	CSASRGTSYNEQFF
TRBV5-1	TRBJ1-1	TRBD1	many	TGCGCCAGCAGCCCCGGGACAGGGGTTAACACTGAAGCTTTCTTT	CASSPGTGVNTEAFF
TRBV6-1	TRBJ1-5	NA	few	TGTGCCAGCAGTACTACAGTTCGGGATATCTTGGGGCCCCAGCATTTT	CASSTTVRDILGPQHF
TRBV3-1	TRBJ2-5	NA	many	TGTGCCAGCAGCCGCCTCGGGGGCGGGGAGACCCAGTACTTC	CASSRLGGGETQYF
TRBV27	TRBJ2-1	TRBD2	many	TGTGCCAGCAGTTTAACCCGCGGGAGCTCCTACAATGAGCAGTTCTTC	CASSLTRGSSYNEQFF
TRBV13	TRBJ2-7	NA	many	TGTGCCAGCAGCATCCGAGGTGGCGGGGAGCAGTACTTC	CASSIRGGGEQYF
TRBV5-4	TRBJ2-1	NA	NA	TGTGCCAGCAGCTTCTCACCGGGCTATGACAATGAGCAGTTCTTC	CASSFSPGYDNEQFF
TRBV11-3	TRBJ1-1	NA	few	TGTGCCAGCAGCTTTTCCGCAGCAATGAACACTGAAGCTTTCTTT	CASSFSAAMNTEAFF
TRBV29-1	TRBJ2-3	NA	many	TGCAGCGTCACGTTTGGAGGGGGCACAGATACGCAGTATTTT	CSVTFGGGTDTQYF
TRBV14	TRBJ2-3	NA	NA	TGTGCCAGCAGCCAATCGGCTTTTAGCACAGATACGCAGTATTTT	CASSQSAFSTDTQYF
TRBV6-1	TRBJ1-2	NA	NA	TGTGCCAGCAGTACCGCCGGCTATGGCTACACCTTC	CASSTAGYGYTF
TRBV12-3/TRBV12-4	TRBJ2-3	TRBD2	many	TGTGCCAGCAGTACCATCGGGGCTAGCGGGATTAGCACAGATACGCAGTATTTT	CASSTIGASGISTDTQYF
TRBV7-9	TRBJ2-7	NA	many	TGTGCCAGCAGCCCCAAGTACCTAAGCTCCTACGAGCAGTACTTC	CASSPKYLSSYEQYF
TRBV7-3	TRBJ2-3	TRBD2	NA	TGTGCCAGCAGCACTCCCAAGGGGACTAGCGGACCCACAGATACGCAGTATTTT	CASSTPKGTSGPTDTQYF
TRBV29-1	TRBJ1-1	NA	few	TGCAGCGTTGACTCCCCGGGAGGGACTGAAGCTTTCTTT	CSVDSPGGTEAFF
TRBV7-3	TRBJ2-1	NA	many	TGTGCCAGTGAAGCCGGGTTCGGTAATGAGCAGTTCTTC	CASEAGFGNEQFF
TRBV27	TRBJ1-2	TRBD1	many	TGTGCCAGCAGTAAACAGGGGAAAGGTGGCTACACCTTC	CASSKQGKGGYTF
TRBV20-1	TRBJ2-1	TRBD2	many	TGCAGTGCTAGAGAGGGTAGCGGGAGTTATGAGCAGTTCTTC	CSAREGSGSYEQFF
TRBV4-2	TRBJ2-7	NA	few	TGTGCCAGCAGCCACGGAGGGGGCCCCTACGAGCAGTACTTC	CASSHGGGPYEQYF
TRBV6-1	TRBJ1-1	NA	NA	TGTGCCAGCAGTCCGGGGGACCTCATGAAAGCTTTCTTT	CASSPGDLMKAFF
TRBV19	TRBJ2-2	NA	many	TGTGCCAGTAGTATGGGTGTATCGAACACCGGGGAGCTGTTTTTT	CASSMGVSNTGELFF
TRBV7-3	TRBJ2-5	NA	many	TGTGCCAGCAGCTTATACCCCCCGGAGACCCAGTACTTC	CASSLYPPETQYF
TRBV27	TRBJ1-1	TRBD1	once	TGTGCCAGCACCAAAGGGGGGATTGACAGGGACGGCGCTGAAGCTTTCTTT	CASTKGGIDRDGAEAFF
TRBV5-4	TRBJ2-1	NA	NA	TGTGCCAGCAGCTTTTTAGGGTCCTATGAGCAGTTCTTC	CASSFLGSYEQFF
TRBV28	TRBJ1-4	NA	NA	TGTGCCAGCAGGGATACAGGGTTTCTAAGTGAAAAACTGTTTTTT	CASRDTGFLSEKLFF
TRBV10-3	TRBJ2-3	TRBD2	few	TGTGCCATCAGGGCGGCGGGAGGGGGCACAGATACGCAGTATTTT	CAIRAAGGGTDTQYF
TRBV25-1	TRBJ1-1	NA	many	TGTGCCAGCAGTGAATACCAGGGAGGTAGCACTGAAGCTTTCTTT	CASSEYQGGSTEAFF
TRBV20-1	TRBJ2-1	NA	many	TGCAGTGCTAGAGATCGGGAGATCTTAATAAGGGATGAGCAGTTCTTC	CSARDREILIRDEQFF
TRBV12-3/TRBV12-4	TRBJ2-3	NA	few	TGTGCCAGCAGTTGGGGGGTGCCTGGGGAGGCGCAGTATTTT	CASSWGVPGEAQYF
TRBV11-2	TRBJ1-1	NA	many	TGTGCCAGCAGAAGTAACCCGACAGCCCATATGAACACTGAAGCTTTCTTT	CASRSNPTAHMNTEAFF
TRBV7-2	TRBJ1-3	NA	few	TGTGCCAGCAGCTTTGGCACATCTGGAAACACCATATATTTT	CASSFGTSGNTIYF
TRBV7-9	TRBJ2-5	NA	many	TGTGCCAGCGGACCCGGGACGGTCCAAGAGACCCAGTACTTC	CASGPGTVQETQYF
TRBV24-1	TRBJ2-5	TRBD2	many	TGTGCCACCAGTGACTTAGGGCGGGAGTACCAAGAGACCCAGTACTTC	CATSDLGREYQETQYF
TRBV27	TRBJ2-7	TRBD2	NA	TGTGCCAGCAAAGGTGCACTAGCGGCAGTGGCCTACGAGCAGTACTTC	CASKGALAAVAYEQYF
TRBV7-2	TRBJ2-1	NA	many	TGTGCCAGCAGCTTAGGGCGCCTCAGCTCCTACAATGAGCAGTTCTTC	CASSLGRLSSYNEQFF
TRBV12-5	TRBJ1-5	TRBD1	many	TGTGCTAGTGGTTTGTTCCTTGGACAGGGGAGAGGTCAGCCCCAGCATTTT	CASGLFLGQGRGQPQHF
TRBV5-5	TRBJ2-5	NA	NA	TGTGCCAACAGCTTGGGAGTCCAAGAGATCCAGTACTTC	CANSLGVQEIQYF
TRBV14	TRBJ1-2	TRBD1	NA	TGTGCCAGCAGCCGCGGGACAGGGGATGGCTACACCTTC	CASSRGTGDGYTF
TRBV30	TRBJ1-1	NA	many	TGTGCCTGGAGTAACCGACGGATTGGGGTGGCTTTCTTT	CAWSNRRIGVAFF
TRBV6-1	TRBJ2-7	TRBD2	many	TGTGCCAGCAGTCCGTCCGGACTAGCTTACGAGCAGTACTTC	CASSPSGLAYEQYF
TRBV11-2	TRBJ1-2	NA	many	TGTGCCAGCAGCGTCCCTGGGAGGGGGGGAGATGGCTACACCTTC	CASSVPGRGGDGYTF
TRBV20-1	TRBJ2-7	NA	many	TGCAGTGCTGCTCCGGTGGACAGAGGCTCCTACGAGCAGTACTTC	CSAAPVDRGSYEQYF
TRBV7-9	TRBJ1-1	TRBD1	many	TGTGCCAGCAGTAGGGGGCGGGGAGGGACTGAAGCTTTCTTT	CASSRGRGGTEAFF